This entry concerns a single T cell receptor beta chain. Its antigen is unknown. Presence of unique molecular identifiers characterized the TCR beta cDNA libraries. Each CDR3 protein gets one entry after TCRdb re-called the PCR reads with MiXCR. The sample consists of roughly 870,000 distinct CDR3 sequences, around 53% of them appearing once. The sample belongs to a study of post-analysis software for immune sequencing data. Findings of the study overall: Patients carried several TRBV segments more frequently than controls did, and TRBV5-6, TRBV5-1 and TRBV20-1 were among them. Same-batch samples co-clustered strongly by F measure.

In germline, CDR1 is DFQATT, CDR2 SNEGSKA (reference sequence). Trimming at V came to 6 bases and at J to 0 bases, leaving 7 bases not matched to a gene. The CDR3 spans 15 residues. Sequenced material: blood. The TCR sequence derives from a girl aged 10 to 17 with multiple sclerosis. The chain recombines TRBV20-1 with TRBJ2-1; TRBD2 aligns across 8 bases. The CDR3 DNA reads TGCAGTGCCCCTACTAGCGGCCCCTCCTACAATGAGCAGTTCTTC. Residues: CSAPTSGPSYNEQFF.